These T cell receptor beta chains were read from a single sample in a study of vaccination effects on CD4 cells after COVID-19. No antigen is known for these receptors. Clones were sequenced by immunoSEQ multiplex PCR, and TCRdb holds only the in-frame ones, with some missing. The sample comprises over 60,000 clones, approximately 76% of which are singletons, and roughly 2.8% rests with the top ten. The sequences come from CD4+ T cells from PBMCs cultured with HCoV-NL63 spike peptides, collected before COVID-19 vaccination. These TCRs come from a human donor who received a COVID-19 vaccine. CDR3s include the opening cysteine and the closing phenylalanine or tryptophan. A D gene is named only where the DNA matches it firmly. Only part of the rows carry a size: once, few, many, or a class if the clone is expanded.

clone_size j_call d_call v_call cdr3_nt cdr3_aa
NA TRBJ2-3 NA TRBV30 TGTGCCTGGAGTGGGACTCCAGTAGCGCAGTATTTT CAWSGTPVAQYF
NA TRBJ1-2 NA TRBV18 TGTGCCAGCTCACCAGTGGATAATCGCAATGGCTACACCTTC CASSPVDNRNGYTF
NA TRBJ1-3 TRBD1 TRBV4-1 TGCGCCAGCAGCCAGGGGGACAGCCGGCCTGGAAACACCATATATTTT CASSQGDSRPGNTIYF
few TRBJ1-1 NA TRBV4-1 TGCGCCAGCAGCCCAGGACGGGTGAACACTGAAGCTTTCTTT CASSPGRVNTEAFF
NA TRBJ1-3 NA TRBV2 TGTGCCAACTACAGGGCTGGAAACACCATATATTTT CANYRAGNTIYF
few TRBJ1-1 NA TRBV7-3 TGTGCCAGCAGCTTAGGGGAGAACACTGAAGCTTTCTTT CASSLGENTEAFF
NA TRBJ2-3 NA TRBV7-2 TGTGCCAGCAGCTTTAGTGCCACCCCAGATACGCAGTATTTT CASSFSATPDTQYF
NA TRBJ2-5 NA TRBV5-5 TGTGCCAGCAGCTTGGCCAGCGAGGAGACCCAGTACTTC CASSLASEETQYF
NA TRBJ1-3 TRBD1 TRBV2 TGTGCCAGCAGGTCCTTGGGGACAGGGGAAAACACCATATATTTT CASRSLGTGENTIYF
NA TRBJ2-5 NA TRBV5-1 TGCGCCAGCAGCTTGACATCAGGAGAGGGAGAGACCCAGTACTTC CASSLTSGEGETQYF
NA TRBJ1-5 TRBD1 TRBV24-1 TGTGCCACCCAACCCGGGACAGGGGATCACCAGCCCCAGCATTTT CATQPGTGDHQPQHF
NA TRBJ2-5 NA TRBV20-1 TGCAGTGCTAGAGATGCTTCCCAGTACTTC CSARDASQYF
few TRBJ2-3 NA TRBV7-2 TGTGCCAGCAGCATAAACGTAGGGGGTACGCAGTATTTT CASSINVGGTQYF
NA TRBJ2-5 TRBD1 TRBV18 TGTGCCAGCTCACCACTAAGGACAGGGGAAGAGACCCAGTACTTC CASSPLRTGEETQYF
NA TRBJ2-1 NA TRBV3-1/TRBV3-2 TGTGCCAGCAGCCAACAGGGTGGGAGTGAGCAGTTCTTC CASSQQGGSEQFF
once TRBJ2-3 TRBD2 TRBV7-9 TGTGCCAGCAGCTCCGGGACTAGCGGGGGGGGGACAGATACGCAGTATTTT CASSSGTSGGGTDTQYF
NA TRBJ1-1 NA TRBV5-8 TGTGCCAGCAGCTCACTCAGGGGGAACACTGAAGCTTTCTTT CASSSLRGNTEAFF
NA TRBJ1-4 NA TRBV15 TGTGCCACCAGCAGAGAGTTTAATGAAAAACTGTTTTTT CATSREFNEKLFF
NA TRBJ2-1 NA TRBV18 TGTGCCGGAGGCGAGCAGGGCTTCACCTACAATGAGCAGTTCTTC CAGGEQGFTYNEQFF
NA TRBJ2-1 TRBD2 TRBV7-2 TGTGCCAGCAGCTCCCAAATACTAGCGGGGGGGTACAATGAGCAGTTCTTC CASSSQILAGGYNEQFF
NA TRBJ2-1 TRBD2 TRBV18 TGTGCCAGCTCACCCATGGCGGGGGGCACCTACAATGAGCAGTTCTTC CASSPMAGGTYNEQFF
NA TRBJ2-3 NA TRBV10-3 TGTGCCATCAGTGGCGGGACCGGGGGTACAGATACGCAGTATTTT CAISGGTGGTDTQYF
NA TRBJ2-5 NA TRBV12-5 TGTGCTAGTGGTCTCCGGGAGACCCAGTACTTC CASGLRETQYF
NA TRBJ2-3 TRBD2 TRBV9 TGTGCCAGCAGCGTAGGAGCTAGCGGGGGGGTCGCAGATACGCAGTATTTT CASSVGASGGVADTQYF
NA TRBJ2-4 NA TRBV5-1 TGCGCCAGCAGCCGCACGCCCCCTTTACAGGGAACGGGGGTCAAAAACATTCAGTACTTC CASSRTPPLQGTGVKNIQYF
NA TRBJ2-3 NA TRBV28 TGTGCCAGCAGATATAAAGACCCTGTAGGTACGCAGTATTTT CASRYKDPVGTQYF
few TRBJ2-1 NA TRBV6-6 TGTGCCAGCAGTTTGGACTCCTTGACTGAGCAGTTCTTC CASSLDSLTEQFF
NA TRBJ2-5 NA TRBV5-1 TGCGCCAGCAGCTTGCAAGGGATCCAAGAGACCCAGTACTTC CASSLQGIQETQYF
NA TRBJ1-2 TRBD1 TRBV20-1 TGCAGTGCTAGTAGAGTAGGACAGGGCTATGGCTACACCTTC CSASRVGQGYGYTF
NA TRBJ2-3 TRBD2 TRBV5-5 TGTGCCAGCAGCCCAATATTGACTAGCGGGGCCCAAGATACGCAGTATTTT CASSPILTSGAQDTQYF
NA TRBJ2-5 NA TRBV5-4 TGTGCCAGCAGCCCCAAGGGGGGGGCTCTAGGAGAGACCCAGTACTTC CASSPKGGALGETQYF